This TCR beta chain was retrieved from a study of neoadjuvant nivolumab and ipilimumab in lung cancer. Notes on this clone: Its antigen is unidentified.

The germline V gene encodes CDR1 GTSNPN and CDR2 SVGIG (reference sequence). V lost 2 bases and J lost 4; bases outside the gene matches: 11. CDR3 length: 16 amino acids. The study's findings and limits: Only a single major-pathologic-response sample was available for clonality analysis. From pretherapy to surgery, tumor richness and clonality rose with dual therapy. TCR sequencing covered a small number of samples. Pretherapy blood TCR richness correlated positively with resected tumor richness.

Assay: immunoSEQ multiplex PCR; the TCRdb copy retains only in-frame clones and omits some. Counted here are some 43,000 clones, around 89% occurring once; the ten biggest clones make up about 3.5%. Source: blood, taken before neoadjuvant nivolumab, alone or with ipilimumab. The source of this sequence is an adult with non-small cell lung cancer. Some clones in this sample may be carry-over from other donors' samples. The chain joins TRBV30 to TRBJ2-1; 7 positions agree with TRBD2. CDR3 in amino acids: CAWSSHGGSLYNEQFF. CDR3 DNA: TGTGCCTGGAGTTCGCACGGCGGGAGTCTATACAATGAGCAGTTCTTC. The variable domain in full, with the rest retrieved from reference TRBV30 and TRBJ2-1, is SQTIHQWPATLVQPVGSPLSLECTVEGTSNPNLYWYRQAAGRGLQLLFYSVGIGQISSEVPQNLSASRPQDRQFILSSKKLLLSDSGFYLCAWSSHGGSLYNEQFFGPGTRLTVL.